The T cell receptor beta chain described here comes from a study of response to subunit inactivated influenza vaccine (dated by TCRdb to the late 2010s). A note on the overall study: To follow how T cells responded to a trivalent subunit inactivated influenza vaccine, the researchers relied on deep quantitative profiling of the T cell receptor repertoire.

The library was produced with RT-PCR. The data were produced on an Illumina HiSeq 2500. TCRdb trimmed public reads at Q25 via fastp, called clones via MiXCR and kept in-frame beta chains. One record per CDR3 amino acid sequence lists the most common genes and DNA. For this sample there are about half a million distinct CDR3 sequences; 25% appear just once. Approximately 2% of the sample goes to the ten largest clones. Concerning this clonotype itself: Its antigen remains unidentified. No base qualities exist here, and no much larger clone lies one base off it.

The study at large found these results: The authors proposed that each seasonal influenza vaccination may bring in only a limited number of new T cells.

Via the germline V gene, CDR1 is MNHEY and CDR2 SVGAGI. The CDR3 goes from the cysteine to the phenylalanine over 15 residues. Just the 45-base CDR3 DNA is kept, in frame starting at base 1. V loses 7 bases of germline sequence and J loses 1 base, and the interval between the two ends is 16 bases. The TCR was taken from a man aged 50-60 years who received an inactivated influenza vaccine. Donor details come from another sample of the same person, matched by shared clones. The source was CD4+ T cells sorted from PBMCs, collected more than 4 days after vaccination. This chain joins TRBV6-5 to TRBJ2-5; the D gene is possibly TRBD1 or TRBD2, each agreeing over 5 bases. The CDR3 corresponds to CASIIQRGFQETQYF. The DNA sequence reads TGTGCCAGCATTATACAGAGGGGATTCCAAGAGACCCAGTACTTC.